This T cell receptor (beta chain) was obtained from a study of shared clonotypes between healthy human individuals (TCRdb year 2020). Regarding the study in general: The cohort comprised a couple of women and a few men aged 18 to 49 years. To estimate repertoire size and how much clonotype sharing occurs between individuals, the study deeply sequenced the blood TCR repertoires of five healthy adults. To increase sequencing depth and limit assay-specific biases, different laboratories used diverse techniques to prepare libraries and sequence TCR repertoires. Between about 0.8 and 9 billion PBMCs per donor were obtained by leukapheresis.

Broad study findings and their caveats: Sampling was restricted to blood, and TCR repertoires in tissue are likely to differ from TCR repertoires in blood. Based on pairwise subsampling, the degree of clonotype sharing among donors was expected to be affected by sequencing depth. The small number of donors limited the genetic and exposure-history diversity represented.

Using the deep immunoSEQ assay, TCR CDR3 regions were amplified from genomic DNA by multiplex PCR. Extracted genomic DNA from each cell subset was spread evenly across all wells of several immunoSEQ 96-well plates, with each plate serving as a replicate. For unsorted PBMC, about 0.3 ug genomic DNA, equal to approximately 30,000 T cell genomes, was loaded into each replicate PCR. Ten immunoSEQ deep assay plates were used to sequence unsorted PBMC genomic DNA. Purified libraries were measured with a Qubit 3.0 fluorometer, size-checked on a Bioanalyzer 2100, and measured again with the KAPA Library Quantification kit. Each immunoSEQ 96-well plate was sequenced on its own single-read 150-cycle Illumina NextSeq 550 flow cell. As for how the authors treated the data: Because the immunoSEQ output held only junctional sequences and lacked quality scores, the filtering could not match the filtering applied to full-length reads. Sequences were annotated with PyIR, a Python wrapper for IgBLAST v1.9, using IMGT germline references to assign V/J genes and CDR3. Reads were removed for weak V/J assignments (E-value above 1e-6), missing CDR3, stop codons, out-of-frame junctions, or ambiguous translated residues. V3J clonotypes were defined as sequences sharing the same inferred V gene, J gene, and CDR3 amino acid sequence. To compute the percentage overlap between repertoires, the number of shared unique clonotypes was divided by the size of the smaller repertoire. RTK rarefaction, the Chao1 estimator, and Recon v2.1 estimates of unobserved clonotypes were used to assess repertoire richness. Here the immuneACCESS table is served through TCRdb, limited to in-frame sequences with V and J called. Missing clones are a known gap in these copies; in checked studies unresolved V genes cover under half, and the rest lacks a known reason. That table furnishes V, J and clone size, whereas the DNA furnished D and trimming. In all, the sample holds hundreds of thousands of clones, and 75% to 85% of those were seen once. Over 10% of the sample is in the top ten clones.

Healthy HIV-negative adults with no recently reported acute infections or vaccinations were included as donors. Every donor was a Caucasian adult living in Nashville, Tennessee, USA. For unsorted samples, 75 million to 90 million PBMCs were counted, and genomic DNA was extracted using the QIAamp DNA Blood Mini kit. After blood collection by leukapheresis, PBMCs were isolated using Ficoll-Histopaque density gradient centrifugation and then cryopreserved in the vapor phase of liquid nitrogen. Germline trimming amounts to 0 bases on V and 7 bases on J, with 3 as the count of junction bases outside the gene matches. The CDR3 numbers 13 residues from cysteine through phenylalanine. The DNA shown is the 39-base CDR3, in frame from base 1. From the germline V gene, CDR1 is SGHRS and CDR2 is YFSETQ. As concerns this clone: No antigen is known for it. Base-call qualities are not available, and no considerably larger clone is one nucleotide away. Different DNA sequences within this sample yield the same CDR3.

Sequenced material: PBMCs. The clonotype comes from a woman in her thirties or forties in good health. Some clones in this sample may be carry-over from other donors' samples. Rearrangement joined TRBV5-1 to TRBJ1-2; TRBD1 lines up with 7 middle nucleotides. The DNA reads as follows: TGCGCCAGCAGCTTGGCCGGGACAGCTGGCTACACCTTC. It codes for CASSLAGTAGYTF.